The sequence of this T cell receptor (beta chain) was determined in a study of blood T cell repertoires in COVID-19. Germline assignment: CDR1 SNHLY and CDR2 FYNNEI. CDR3 length equals 13 residues. V lost 7 bases, J lost 1 base, and 10 bases lay in between. Method: immunoSEQ multiplex PCR; TCRdb's copy keeps in-frame clones and lacks some. The sample lists approximately 160,000 clones; 70% to 90% were seen once. The TCR sequence derives from a middle-aged man with active or convalescent COVID-19. This rearrangement joins TRBV2 to TRBJ1-1, with a possible D match to TRBD1 (5 bases). Input material: peripheral blood. CDR3 bases: TGTGCCAGCAAGTTTACAGGGAACACTGAAGCTTTCTTT. It is translated as CASKFTGNTEAFF.